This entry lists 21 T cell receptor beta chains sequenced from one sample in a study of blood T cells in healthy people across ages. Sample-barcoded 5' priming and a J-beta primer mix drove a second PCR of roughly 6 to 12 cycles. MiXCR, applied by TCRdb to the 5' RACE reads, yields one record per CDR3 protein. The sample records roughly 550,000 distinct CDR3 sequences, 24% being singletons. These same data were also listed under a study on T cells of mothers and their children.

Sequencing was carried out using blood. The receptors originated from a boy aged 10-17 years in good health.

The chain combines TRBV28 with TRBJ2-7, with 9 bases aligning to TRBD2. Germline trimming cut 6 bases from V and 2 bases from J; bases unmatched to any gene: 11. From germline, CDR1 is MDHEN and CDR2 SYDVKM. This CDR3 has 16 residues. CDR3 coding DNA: TGTGCCAGCAGCTCCCGAAGGCGGGAGGGACCCTACGAGCAGTACTTC. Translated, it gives CASSSRRREGPYEQYF. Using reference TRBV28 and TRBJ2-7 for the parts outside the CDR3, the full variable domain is DVKVTQSSRYLVKRTGEKVFLECVQDMDHENMFWYRQDPGLGLRLIYFSYDVKMKEKGDIPEGYSVSREKKERFSLILESASTNQTSMYLCASSSRRREGPYEQYFGPGTRLTVT.

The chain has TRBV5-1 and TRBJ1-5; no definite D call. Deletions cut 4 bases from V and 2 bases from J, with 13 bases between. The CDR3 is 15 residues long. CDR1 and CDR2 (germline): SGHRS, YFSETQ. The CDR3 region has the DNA TGCGCCAGCAGCCCAGACCCAGACCGCAATCAGCCCCAGCATTTT. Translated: CASSPDPDRNQPQHF.

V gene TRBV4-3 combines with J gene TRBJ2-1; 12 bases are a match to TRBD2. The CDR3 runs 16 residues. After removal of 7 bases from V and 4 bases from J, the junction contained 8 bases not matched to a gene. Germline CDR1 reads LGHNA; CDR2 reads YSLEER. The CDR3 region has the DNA TGCGCCAGCACCTCGACTAGCGGGAGTAGATACAATGAGCAGTTCTTC. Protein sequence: CASTSTSGSRYNEQFF.

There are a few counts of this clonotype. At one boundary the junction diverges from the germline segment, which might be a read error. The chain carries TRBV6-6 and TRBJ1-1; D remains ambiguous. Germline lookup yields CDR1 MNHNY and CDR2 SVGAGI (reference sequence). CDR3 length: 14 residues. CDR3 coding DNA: TGTGCCAGCAGTTACCTGGGTACGAACACTGGAGCTTTCTTT. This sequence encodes CASSYLGTNTGAFF.

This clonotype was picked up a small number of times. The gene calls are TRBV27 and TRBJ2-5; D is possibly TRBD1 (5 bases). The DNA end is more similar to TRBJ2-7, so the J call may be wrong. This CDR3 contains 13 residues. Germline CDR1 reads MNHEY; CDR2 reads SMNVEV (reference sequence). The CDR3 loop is CASSFQGFHEQYF. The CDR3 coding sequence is TGTGCCAGCAGTTTTCAGGGTTTCCACGAGCAGTACTTC.

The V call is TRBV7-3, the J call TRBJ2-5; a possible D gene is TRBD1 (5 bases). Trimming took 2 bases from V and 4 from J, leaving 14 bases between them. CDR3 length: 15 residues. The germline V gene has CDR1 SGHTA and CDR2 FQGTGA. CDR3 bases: TGTGCCAGCAGCTTATTATCAGGGATGGGAGAGACCCAGTACTTC. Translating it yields CASSLLSGMGETQYF.

Here the CDR3 reads CASSPDRASIYEQYF. The CDR3 coding sequence is TGTGCCAGCAGCCCGGACAGGGCATCAATCTACGAGCAGTACTTC. The chain is built from TRBV7-9 and TRBJ2-7; 8 positions agree with TRBD1. Trimming removed 5 bases from V and 3 bases from J; junction bases left unmatched: 9. CDR1 SEHNR and CDR2 FQNEAQ come from the germline V gene (reference sequence). CDR3 size: 15 residues.

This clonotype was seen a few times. CDR3: CASSQDPTGELFF. CDR3 sequence (DNA): TGTGCCAGCAGCCAAGATCCAACCGGGGAGCTGTTTTTT. The V and J genes are TRBV4-2 and TRBJ2-2; D is undetermined. V was clipped by 0 bases and J by 5 bases, with 4 bases between them. Per the germline V gene, CDR1 is LGHNA and CDR2 is YNFKEQ. This CDR3 region has 13 residues.

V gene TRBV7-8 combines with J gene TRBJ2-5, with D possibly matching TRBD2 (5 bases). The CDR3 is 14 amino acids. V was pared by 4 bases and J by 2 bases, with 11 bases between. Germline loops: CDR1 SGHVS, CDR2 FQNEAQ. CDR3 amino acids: CASSSRGYQETQYF. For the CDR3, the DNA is TGTGCCAGCAGCTCCCGGGGTTATCAAGAGACCCAGTACTTC.

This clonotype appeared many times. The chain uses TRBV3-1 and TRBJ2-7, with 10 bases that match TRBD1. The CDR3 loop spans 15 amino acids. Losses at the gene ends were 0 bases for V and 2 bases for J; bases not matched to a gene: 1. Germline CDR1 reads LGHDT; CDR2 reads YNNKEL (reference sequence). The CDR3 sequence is CASSQEGTGAYEQYF. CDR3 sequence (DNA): TGTGCCAGCAGCCAAGAGGGGACAGGGGCCTACGAGCAGTACTTC.

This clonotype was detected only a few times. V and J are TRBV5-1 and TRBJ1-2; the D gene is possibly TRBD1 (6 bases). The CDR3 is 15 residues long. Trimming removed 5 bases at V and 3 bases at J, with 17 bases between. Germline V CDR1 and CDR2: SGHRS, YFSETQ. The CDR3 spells CASSLTSDSYYGYTF. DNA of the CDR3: TGCGCCAGCAGTTTGACCTCGGACAGTTACTATGGCTACACCTTC.

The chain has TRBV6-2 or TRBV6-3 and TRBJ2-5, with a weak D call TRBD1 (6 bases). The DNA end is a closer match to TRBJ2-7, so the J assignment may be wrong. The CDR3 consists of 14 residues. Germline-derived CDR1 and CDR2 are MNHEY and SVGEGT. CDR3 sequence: CASRSKYRENEQYF. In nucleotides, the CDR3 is TGTGCCAGCAGAAGTAAGTACAGGGAGAACGAGCAGTACTTC.

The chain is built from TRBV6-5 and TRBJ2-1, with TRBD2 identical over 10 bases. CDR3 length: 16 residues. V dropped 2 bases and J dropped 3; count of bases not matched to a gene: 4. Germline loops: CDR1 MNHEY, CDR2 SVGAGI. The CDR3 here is CASSYASGGFYNEQFF. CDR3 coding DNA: TGTGCCAGCAGTTACGCTAGCGGGGGCTTCTACAATGAGCAGTTCTTC.

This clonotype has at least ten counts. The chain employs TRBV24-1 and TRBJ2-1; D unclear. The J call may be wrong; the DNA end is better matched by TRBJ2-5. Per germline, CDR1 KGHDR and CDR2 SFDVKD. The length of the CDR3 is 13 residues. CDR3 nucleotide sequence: TGTGCCACCAGTGACCAAGGTCGGGAGACCCAGTACTTC. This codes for CATSDQGRETQYF.

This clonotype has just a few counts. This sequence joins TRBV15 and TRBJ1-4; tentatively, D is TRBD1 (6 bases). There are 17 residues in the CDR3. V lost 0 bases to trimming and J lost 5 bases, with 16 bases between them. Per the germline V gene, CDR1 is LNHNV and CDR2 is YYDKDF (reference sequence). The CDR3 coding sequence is TGTGCCACCAGCAGAGATCCCCCCAGGGGCGGAAATGAAAAACTGTTTTTT. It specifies CATSRDPPRGGNEKLFF.

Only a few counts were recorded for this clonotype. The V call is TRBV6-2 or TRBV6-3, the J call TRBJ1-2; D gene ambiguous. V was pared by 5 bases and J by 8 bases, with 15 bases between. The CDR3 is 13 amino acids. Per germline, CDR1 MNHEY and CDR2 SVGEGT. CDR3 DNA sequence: TGTGCCAGCAGTAATCGGGCTCTTGAGGGCTACACCTTC. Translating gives CASSNRALEGYTF.

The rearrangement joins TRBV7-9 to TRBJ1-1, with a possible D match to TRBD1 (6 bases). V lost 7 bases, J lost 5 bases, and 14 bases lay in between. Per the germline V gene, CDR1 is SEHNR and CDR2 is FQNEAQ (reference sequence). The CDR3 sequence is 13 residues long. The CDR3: CASNPDSLTEAFF. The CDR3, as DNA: TGTGCCAGCAACCCGGACAGTTTGACTGAAGCTTTCTTT.

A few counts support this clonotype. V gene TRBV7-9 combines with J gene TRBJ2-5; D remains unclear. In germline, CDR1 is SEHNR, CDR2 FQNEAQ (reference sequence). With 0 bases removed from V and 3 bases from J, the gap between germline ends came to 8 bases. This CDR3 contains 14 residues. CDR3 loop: CASSLAADKETQYF. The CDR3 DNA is TGTGCCAGCAGCTTAGCGGCTGATAAAGAGACCCAGTACTTC.

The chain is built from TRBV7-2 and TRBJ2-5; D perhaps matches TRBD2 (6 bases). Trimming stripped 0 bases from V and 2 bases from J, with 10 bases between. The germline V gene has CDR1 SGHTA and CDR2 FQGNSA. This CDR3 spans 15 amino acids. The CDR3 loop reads CASSLAFRGQETQYF. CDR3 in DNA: TGTGCCAGCAGCTTAGCGTTCCGGGGGCAAGAGACCCAGTACTTC.

CDR3 sequence reads: CASSSPGTSGTYEQYF. In DNA form, the CDR3 reads TGTGCCAGCAGCTCCCCAGGGACTAGCGGGACCTACGAGCAGTACTTC. V and J are TRBV5-5 and TRBJ2-7; 13 bases map to TRBD2. V lost 3 bases, J lost 2 bases, and 5 bases stayed unmatched. CDR1 is SGHKS and CDR2 is YYEKEE in the germline V gene (reference sequence). This CDR3 contains 16 residues.

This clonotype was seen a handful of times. CDR3: CASSLVGEEKLFF. The CDR3 bases are TGCGCCAGCAGCTTGGTCGGGGAGGAAAAACTGTTTTTT. The chain is built from TRBV5-1 and TRBJ1-4; D gene uncertain. The ends were cut back, 0 bases at V and 8 bases at J, with 8 bases in the middle. CDR1 and CDR2 from the germline V gene are SGHRS and YFSETQ. The CDR3 has 13 amino acids.